This T cell receptor (beta chain) was sequenced during a study of OX40 agonist ivuxolimab in advanced cancers. Study-level information: Patients undergoing dose escalation presented with hepatocellular carcinoma, melanoma, renal cell or head and neck cancer. Eligibility rules accepted prior anti-PD-1, anti-PD-L1 or anti-CTLA-4 therapy, and around 43% had some. Findings of the study overall: Clonal expansion among partial responders at 0.1-3.0 mg/kg ranked near the lowest.

V lost 0 bases and J lost 4; bases outside the gene matches: 8. This CDR3 comprises 16 residues. Germline V lookup: CDR1 SGDLS, CDR2 YYNGEE. Of note for this clone: The antigen remains undetermined.

Blood sampling took place at baseline, cycle 4 day 1, and cycle 7 day 1. Produced via immunoSEQ multiplex PCR; TCRdb's table is partial and in-frame only. This sample has several thousand clones, with around 73% found just once. This clonotype was sampled from an adult with an advanced solid tumor such as melanoma, head and neck, liver or kidney cancer. The sample was CD4+ or CD8+ T cells sorted from blood, taken in a trial of the OX40 agonist ivuxolimab. The chain carries TRBV9 and TRBJ2-3, with 7 bases fitting TRBD1. This CDR3 is CASSVEGAVIADTQYF. In DNA, the CDR3 is TGTGCCAGCAGCGTAGAGGGGGCCGTAATCGCAGATACGCAGTATTTT.